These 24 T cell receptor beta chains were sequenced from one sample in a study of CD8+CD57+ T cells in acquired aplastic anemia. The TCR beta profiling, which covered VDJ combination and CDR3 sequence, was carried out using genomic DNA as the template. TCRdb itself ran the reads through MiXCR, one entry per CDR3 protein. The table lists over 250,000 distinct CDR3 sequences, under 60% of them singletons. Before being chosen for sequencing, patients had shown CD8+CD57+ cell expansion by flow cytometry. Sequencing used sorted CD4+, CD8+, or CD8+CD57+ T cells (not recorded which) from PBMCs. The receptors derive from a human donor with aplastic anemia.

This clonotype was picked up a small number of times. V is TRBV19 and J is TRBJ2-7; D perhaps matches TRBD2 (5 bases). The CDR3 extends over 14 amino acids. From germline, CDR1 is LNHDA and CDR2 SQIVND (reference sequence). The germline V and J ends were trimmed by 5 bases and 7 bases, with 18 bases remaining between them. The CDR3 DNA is TGTGCCAGTAGTTTCCAGAGGGTCCCCGGAGAGCAGTACTTC. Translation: CASSFQRVPGEQYF.

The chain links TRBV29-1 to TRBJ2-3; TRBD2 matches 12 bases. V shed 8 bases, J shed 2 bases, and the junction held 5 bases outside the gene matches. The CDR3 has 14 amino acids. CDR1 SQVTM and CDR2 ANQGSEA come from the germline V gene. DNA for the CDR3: TGCAGCCTCCGGACTAGCGGGGCCACAGATACGCAGTATTTT. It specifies CSLRTSGATDTQYF.

In DNA, the CDR3 is TGTGCCAGCAGCGCCCTTTGGACTAGGCAGACTTTC. Its protein product is CASSALWTRQTF. The chain carries TRBV7-2 and TRBJ2-6; 7 bases match TRBD2. The V segment lost 5 bases and the J segment 18 bases; nucleotides outside the gene matches: 10. CDR1 is SGHTA, CDR2 FQGNSA, per germline. The CDR3 is 12 residues long.

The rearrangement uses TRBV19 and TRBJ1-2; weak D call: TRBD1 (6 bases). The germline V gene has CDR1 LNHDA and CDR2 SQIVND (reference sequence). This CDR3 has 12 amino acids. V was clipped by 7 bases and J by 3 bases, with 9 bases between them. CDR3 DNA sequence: TGTGCCAGTAATAAGGGGGACTATGGCTACACCTTC. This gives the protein CASNKGDYGYTF.

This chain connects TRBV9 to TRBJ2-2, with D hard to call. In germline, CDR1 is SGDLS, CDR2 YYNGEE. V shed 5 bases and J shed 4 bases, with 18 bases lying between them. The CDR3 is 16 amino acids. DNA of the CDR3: TGTGCCAGCAGTGCTTTGATTAGCAAGGGCACCGGGGAGCTGTTTTTT. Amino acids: CASSALISKGTGELFF.

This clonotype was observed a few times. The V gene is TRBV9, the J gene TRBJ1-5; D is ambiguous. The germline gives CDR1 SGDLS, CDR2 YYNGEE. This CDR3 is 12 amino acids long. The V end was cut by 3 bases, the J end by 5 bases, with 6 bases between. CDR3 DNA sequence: TGTGCCAGCAGCGATGGGGATCAGCCCCAGCATTTT. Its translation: CASSDGDQPQHF.

The CDR3 loop is CASRAKGLDEQYF. The CDR3 region has the DNA TGCGCCAGCAGGGCTAAGGGACTAGACGAGCAGTACTTC. The chain recombines TRBV5-1 with TRBJ2-7; 8 bases are a match to TRBD2. CDR1 is SGHRS, CDR2 YFSETQ, per germline. V lost 5 bases and J lost 5; bases outside the gene matches: 6. The CDR3 sequence is 13 residues long.

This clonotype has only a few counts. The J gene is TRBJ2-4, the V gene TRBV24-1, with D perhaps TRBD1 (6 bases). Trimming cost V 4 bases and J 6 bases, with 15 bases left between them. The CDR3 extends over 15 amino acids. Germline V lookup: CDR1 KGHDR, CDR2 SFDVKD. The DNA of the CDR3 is TGTGCCACCAGTGACTCAGGGGCCGGAGCAAACATTCAGTACTTC. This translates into CATSDSGAGANIQYF.

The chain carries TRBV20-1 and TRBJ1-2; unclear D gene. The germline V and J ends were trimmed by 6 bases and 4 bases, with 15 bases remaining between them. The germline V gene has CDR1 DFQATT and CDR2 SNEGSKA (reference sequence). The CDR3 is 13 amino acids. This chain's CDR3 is CSAWTSGSYGYTF. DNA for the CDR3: TGCAGTGCGTGGACTAGCGGGAGCTATGGCTACACCTTC.

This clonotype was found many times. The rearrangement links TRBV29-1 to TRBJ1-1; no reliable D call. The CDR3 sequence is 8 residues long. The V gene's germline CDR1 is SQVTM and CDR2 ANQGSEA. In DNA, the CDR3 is TGCACCGCAACTGAAGCTTTCTTT. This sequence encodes CTATEAFF.

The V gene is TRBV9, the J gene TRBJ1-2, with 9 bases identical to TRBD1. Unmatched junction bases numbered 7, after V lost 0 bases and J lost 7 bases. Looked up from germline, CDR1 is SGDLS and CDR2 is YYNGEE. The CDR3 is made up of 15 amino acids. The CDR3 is CASSVGGTGWSGYTF. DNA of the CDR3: TGTGCCAGCAGCGTAGGGGGGACAGGGTGGAGTGGCTACACCTTC.

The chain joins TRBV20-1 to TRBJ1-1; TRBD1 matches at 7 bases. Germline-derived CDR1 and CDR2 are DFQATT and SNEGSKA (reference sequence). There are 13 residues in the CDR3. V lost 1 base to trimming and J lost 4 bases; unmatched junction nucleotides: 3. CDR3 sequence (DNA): TGCAGTGCTAGAGGTCACAGGGGCACTGAAGCTTTCTTT. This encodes CSARGHRGTEAFF.

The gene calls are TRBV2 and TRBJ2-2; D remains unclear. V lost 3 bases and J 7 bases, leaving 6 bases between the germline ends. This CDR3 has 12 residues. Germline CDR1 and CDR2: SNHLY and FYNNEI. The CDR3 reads CASSDPFGELFF. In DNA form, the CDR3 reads TGTGCCAGCAGTGATCCTTTCGGGGAGCTGTTTTTT.

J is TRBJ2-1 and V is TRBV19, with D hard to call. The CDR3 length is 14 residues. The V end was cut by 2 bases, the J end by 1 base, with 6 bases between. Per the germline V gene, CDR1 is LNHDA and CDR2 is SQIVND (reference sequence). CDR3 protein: CASSIRVSYNEQFF. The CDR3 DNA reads TGTGCCAGTAGTATAAGGGTTTCCTACAATGAGCAGTTCTTC.

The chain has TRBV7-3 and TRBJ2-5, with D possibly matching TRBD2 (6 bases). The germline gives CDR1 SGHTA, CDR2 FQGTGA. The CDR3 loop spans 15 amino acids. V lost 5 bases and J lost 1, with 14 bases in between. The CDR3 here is CASSLLPTSQETQYF. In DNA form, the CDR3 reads TGTGCCAGCAGCCTACTCCCGACTAGCCAAGAGACCCAGTACTTC.

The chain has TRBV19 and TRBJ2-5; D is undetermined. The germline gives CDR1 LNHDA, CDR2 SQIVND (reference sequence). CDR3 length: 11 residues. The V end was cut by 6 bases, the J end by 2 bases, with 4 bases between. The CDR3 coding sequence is TGTGCCAGTAGAGGACAAGAGACCCAGTACTTC. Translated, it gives CASRGQETQYF.

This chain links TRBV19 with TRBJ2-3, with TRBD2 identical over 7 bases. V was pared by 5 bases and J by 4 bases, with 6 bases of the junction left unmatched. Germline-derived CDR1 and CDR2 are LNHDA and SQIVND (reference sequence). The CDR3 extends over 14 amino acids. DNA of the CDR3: TGTGCCAGTAGTTCCGGGACTATGGCAGATACGCAGTATTTT. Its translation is CASSSGTMADTQYF.

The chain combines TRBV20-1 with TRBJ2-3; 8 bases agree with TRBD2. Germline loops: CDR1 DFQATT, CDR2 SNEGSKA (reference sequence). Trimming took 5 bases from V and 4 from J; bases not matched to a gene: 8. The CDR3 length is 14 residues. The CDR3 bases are TGCAGTGCTCCCGGGACTAGAGCAGCAGATACGCAGTATTTT. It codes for CSAPGTRAADTQYF.

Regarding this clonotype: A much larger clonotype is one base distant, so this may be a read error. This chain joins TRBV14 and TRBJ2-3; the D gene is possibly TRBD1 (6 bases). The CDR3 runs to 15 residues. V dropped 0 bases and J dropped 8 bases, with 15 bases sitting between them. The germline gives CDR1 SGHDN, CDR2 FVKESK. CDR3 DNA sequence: TGTGCCAGCAGCCAAGATGGGGGCCGTTCCGTTACGCAGTATTTT. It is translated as CASSQDGGRSVTQYF.

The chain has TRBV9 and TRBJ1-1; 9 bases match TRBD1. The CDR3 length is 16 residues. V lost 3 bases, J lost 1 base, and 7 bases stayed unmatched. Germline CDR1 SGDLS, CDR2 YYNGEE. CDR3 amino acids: CASSAPGQGRNTEAFF. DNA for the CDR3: TGTGCCAGCAGCGCGCCGGGACAGGGAAGGAACACTGAAGCTTTCTTT.

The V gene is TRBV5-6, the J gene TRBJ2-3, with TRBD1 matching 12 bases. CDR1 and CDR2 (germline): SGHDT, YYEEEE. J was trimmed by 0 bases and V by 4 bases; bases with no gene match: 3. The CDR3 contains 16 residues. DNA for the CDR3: TGTGCCAGCAGCGTGGGACAGGGGGCGAGCACAGATACGCAGTATTTT. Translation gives CASSVGQGASTDTQYF. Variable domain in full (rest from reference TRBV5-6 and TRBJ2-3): DAGVTQSPTHLIKTRGQQVTLRCSPKSGHDTVSWYQQALGQGPQFIFQYYEEEERQRGNFPDRFSGHQFPNYSSELNVNALLLGDSALYLCASSVGQGASTDTQYFGPGTRLTVL.

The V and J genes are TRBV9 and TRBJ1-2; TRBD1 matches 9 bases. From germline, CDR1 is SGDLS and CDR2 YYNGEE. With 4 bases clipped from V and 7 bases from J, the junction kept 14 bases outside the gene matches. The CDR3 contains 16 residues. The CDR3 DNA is TGTGCCAGCAGCCCCCTAATCGGGACAGGGAACGTTGGCTACACCTTC. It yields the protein CASSPLIGTGNVGYTF.

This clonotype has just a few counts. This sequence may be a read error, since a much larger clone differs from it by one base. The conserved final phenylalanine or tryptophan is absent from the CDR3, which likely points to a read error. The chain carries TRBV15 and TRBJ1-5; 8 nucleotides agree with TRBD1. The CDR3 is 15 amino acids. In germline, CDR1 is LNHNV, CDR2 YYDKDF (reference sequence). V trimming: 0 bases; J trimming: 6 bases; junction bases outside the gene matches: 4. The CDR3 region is CATSREDRVGQPQHL. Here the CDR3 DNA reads TGTGCCACCAGCAGAGAGGACAGGGTAGGTCAGCCCCAGCATCTT.

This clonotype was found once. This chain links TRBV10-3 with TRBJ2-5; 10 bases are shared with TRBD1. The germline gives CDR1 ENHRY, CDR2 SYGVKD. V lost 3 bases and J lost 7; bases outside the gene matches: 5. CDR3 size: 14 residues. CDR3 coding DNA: TGTGCCATCAGTGAAGGGGACAGGGGTTGGACCCAGTACTTC. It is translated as CAISEGDRGWTQYF.